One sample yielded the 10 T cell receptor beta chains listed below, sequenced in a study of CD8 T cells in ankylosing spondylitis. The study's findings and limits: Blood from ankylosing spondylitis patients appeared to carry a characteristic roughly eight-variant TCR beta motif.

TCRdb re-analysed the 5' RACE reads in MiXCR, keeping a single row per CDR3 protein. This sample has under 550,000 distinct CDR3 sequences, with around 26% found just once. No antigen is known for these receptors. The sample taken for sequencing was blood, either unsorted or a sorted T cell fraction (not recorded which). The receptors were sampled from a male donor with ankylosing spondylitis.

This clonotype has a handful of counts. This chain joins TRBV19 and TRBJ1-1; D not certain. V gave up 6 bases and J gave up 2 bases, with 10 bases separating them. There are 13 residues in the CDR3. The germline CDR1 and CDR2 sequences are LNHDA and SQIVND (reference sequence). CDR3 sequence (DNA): TGTGCCAGTAGGCCCCTTAAAAACACTGAAGCTTTCTTT. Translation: CASRPLKNTEAFF.

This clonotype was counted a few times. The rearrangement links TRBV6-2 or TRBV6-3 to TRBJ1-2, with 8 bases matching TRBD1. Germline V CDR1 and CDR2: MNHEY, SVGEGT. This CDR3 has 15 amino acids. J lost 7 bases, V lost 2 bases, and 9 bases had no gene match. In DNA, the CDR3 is TGTGCCAGCAGTTACGGCCCAGGGGGCGTAAGTGGCTACACCTTC. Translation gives CASSYGPGGVSGYTF.

The CDR3 DNA is TGTGCCAGCAGTTACAAGGGGAATCAGCCCCAGCATTTT. This translates into CASSYKGNQPQHF. The chain links TRBV6-6 to TRBJ1-5; a possible D gene is TRBD1 (5 bases). CDR3 length: 13 amino acids. Trimming removed 2 bases at V and 4 bases at J, with 6 bases between. CDR1 and CDR2 (germline): MNHNY, SVGAGI (reference sequence).

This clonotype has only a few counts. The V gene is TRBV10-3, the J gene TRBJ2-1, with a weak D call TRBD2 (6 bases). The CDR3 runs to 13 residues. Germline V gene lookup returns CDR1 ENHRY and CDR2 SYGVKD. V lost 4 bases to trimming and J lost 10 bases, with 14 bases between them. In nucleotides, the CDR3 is TGTGCCATCAGTGCCGAGGCGGGATGGGAGCAGTTCTTC. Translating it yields CAISAEAGWEQFF.

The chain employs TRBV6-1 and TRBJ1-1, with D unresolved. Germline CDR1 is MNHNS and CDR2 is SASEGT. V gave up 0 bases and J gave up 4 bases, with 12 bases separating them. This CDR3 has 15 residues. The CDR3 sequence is CASSEAIGQRTEAFF. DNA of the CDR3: TGTGCCAGCAGTGAAGCGATAGGGCAGCGCACTGAAGCTTTCTTT.

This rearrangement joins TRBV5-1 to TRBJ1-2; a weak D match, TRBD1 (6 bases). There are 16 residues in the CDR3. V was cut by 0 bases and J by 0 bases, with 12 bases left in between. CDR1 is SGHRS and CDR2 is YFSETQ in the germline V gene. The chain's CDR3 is CASSLASGGPNYGYTF. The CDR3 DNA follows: TGCGCCAGCAGCTTGGCCAGCGGGGGGCCTAACTATGGCTACACCTTC.

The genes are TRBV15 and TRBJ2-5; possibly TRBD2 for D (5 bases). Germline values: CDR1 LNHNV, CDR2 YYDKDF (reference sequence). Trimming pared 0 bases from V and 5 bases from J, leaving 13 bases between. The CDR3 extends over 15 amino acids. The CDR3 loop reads CATSRDGRREETQYF. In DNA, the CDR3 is TGTGCCACCAGCAGAGATGGCAGAAGGGAGGAGACCCAGTACTTC.

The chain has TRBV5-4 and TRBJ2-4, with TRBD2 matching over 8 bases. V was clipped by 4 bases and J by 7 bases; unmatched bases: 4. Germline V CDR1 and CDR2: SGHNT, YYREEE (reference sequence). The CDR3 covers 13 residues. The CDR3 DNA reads TGTGCCAGCAGCCGTCGGGGGGGGAACATTCAGTACTTC. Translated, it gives CASSRRGGNIQYF. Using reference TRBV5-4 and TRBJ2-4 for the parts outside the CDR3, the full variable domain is ETGVTQSPTHLIKTRGQQVTLRCSSQSGHNTVSWYQQALGQGPQFIFQYYREEENGRGNFPPRFSGLQFPNYSSELNVNALELDDSALYLCASSRRGGNIQYFGAGTRLSVL.

The DNA for the CDR3 is TGCAGTGCTAGACCGACTACGGGGACAGGGGTTCAGCCCCAGCATTTT. Its protein product is CSARPTTGTGVQPQHF. This chain joins TRBV20-1 and TRBJ1-5; 10 positions match TRBD1. From germline, CDR1 is DFQATT and CDR2 SNEGSKA (reference sequence). The trim removed 2 bases at V and 6 bases at J, leaving 10 bases unmatched. The CDR3 loop spans 16 amino acids.

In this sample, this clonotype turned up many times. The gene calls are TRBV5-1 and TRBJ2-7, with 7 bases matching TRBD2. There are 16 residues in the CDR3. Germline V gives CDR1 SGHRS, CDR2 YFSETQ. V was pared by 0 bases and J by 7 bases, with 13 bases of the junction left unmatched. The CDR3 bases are TGCGCCAGCAGCTTGGCCGGGACTACAGAAGTGGGAGAGCAGTACGTC. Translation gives CASSLAGTTEVGEQYV.